The 19 T cell receptor beta chains given below trace back to one sample, sequenced in a study of PD-1 blockade in classical Hodgkin lymphoma. The method was immunoSEQ multiplex PCR; TCRdb's version includes in-frame clones alone and lacks a portion of them. There are about 26,000 clones in the sample; approximately 67% occur only once, and roughly 10% lies in the top ten. Every one of the patients relapsed after autologous stem cell transplantation (brentuximab vedotin exposure was variable). This specimen consisted of peripheral blood mononuclear cells (PBMCs), obtained before the second cycle of nivolumab. Source of these receptors: a human donor with classical Hodgkin lymphoma.

V and J are TRBV7-8 and TRBJ2-7; TRBD1 might be the D (5 bases). Trimming pared 5 bases from V and 0 bases from J, leaving 8 bases between. Germline loops: CDR1 SGHVS, CDR2 FQNEAQ. The CDR3 extends over 13 amino acids. CDR3 bases: TGTGCCAGCAGCAAAGGGGCCTCCTACGAGCAGTACTTC. Amino acid sequence: CASSKGASYEQYF.

Only a few counts were recorded for this clone. The V gene is TRBV19, the J gene TRBJ2-3; 12 positions match TRBD2. CDR1 and CDR2 (germline): LNHDA, SQIVND (reference sequence). The CDR3 spans 17 residues. J lost 4 bases, V lost 3 bases, and 8 bases had no gene match. CDR3 coding DNA: TGTGCCAGTAGTATTGAGACTAGCGGGAGTTACCCAGATACGCAGTATTTT. This translates into CASSIETSGSYPDTQYF.

V gene TRBV7-9 combines with J gene TRBJ2-7, with no clear D. The CDR3 is 12 amino acids. The germline gives CDR1 SEHNR, CDR2 FQNEAQ (reference sequence). Trimming removed 3 bases from V and 3 bases from J, with 6 bases in between. The CDR3 reads CASSFEGYEQYF. CDR3 bases: TGTGCCAGCAGCTTCGAAGGCTACGAGCAGTACTTC.

This clone is a singleton in its sample. This sequence joins TRBV7-6 and TRBJ2-6; TRBD1 agrees at 7 bases. V lost 6 bases and J lost 0; bases outside the gene matches: 8. There are 17 residues in the CDR3. The V gene's germline CDR1 is SGHVS and CDR2 FNYEAQ. CDR3 residues: CASSLQGISSGANVLTF. The DNA for the CDR3 is TGTGCCAGCAGTTTACAGGGGATAAGCTCTGGGGCCAACGTCCTGACTTTC. Filled out from reference TRBV7-6 and TRBJ2-6, the complete variable domain reads GAGVSQSPRYKVTKRGQDVALRCDPISGHVSLYWYRQALGQGPEFLTYFNYEAQQDKSGLPNDRFSAERPEGSISTLTIQRTEQRDSAMYRCASSLQGISSGANVLTFGAGSRLTVL.

V usage is TRBV28 and J usage is TRBJ2-3; the D gene is possibly TRBD2 (6 bases). V was clipped by 11 bases and J by 0 bases, with 9 bases between them. Germline lookup yields CDR1 MDHEN and CDR2 SYDVKM. There are 12 residues in the CDR3. CDR3 protein: CAGGTSTDTQYF. The CDR3 DNA follows: TGTGCCGGCGGGACTAGCACAGATACGCAGTATTTT.

The table lists this clone with a count of one. V gene TRBV9 combines with J gene TRBJ2-7; perhaps TRBD1 as D (6 bases). This CDR3 has 15 residues. In germline, CDR1 is SGDLS, CDR2 YYNGEE. The V end was cut by 0 bases, the J end by 1 base, with 11 bases between. For the CDR3, the DNA is TGTGCCAGCAGCGTAGAAGCAGGGGCTTCCTACGAGCAGTACTTC. Protein sequence: CASSVEAGASYEQYF.

The chain uses TRBV5-1 and TRBJ2-3; 8 nucleotides align to TRBD2. The germline CDR1 and CDR2 sequences are SGHRS and YFSETQ. The CDR3 length is 14 residues. Trimming cost V 2 bases and J 5 bases; bases outside gene matches: 4. The CDR3 region has the DNA TGCGCCAGCAGCTTTTATCTAGCGGGAGATACGCAGTATTTT. This codes for CASSFYLAGDTQYF.

The V and J genes are TRBV21-1 and TRBJ2-2. TRBV21-1 is labeled a pseudogene. The length of the CDR3 is 15 residues. As DNA, the CDR3 is TGTGCCAGCAAGAACCGGGCCGTGAACACCGGGGAGCTGTTTTTT. Encoded protein: CASKNRAVNTGELFF.

This chain connects TRBV30 to TRBJ2-5; TRBD2 agrees at 10 bases. The J call is uncertain, as TRBJ2-7 better fits the DNA end. Germline assignment: CDR1 GTSNPN and CDR2 SVGIG (reference sequence). The CDR3 has 15 amino acids. The DNA for the CDR3 is TGTGCCTGGAGATTTAGCGGGAGGTCCTCCTACGAGCAGTACTTC. The encoded protein is CAWRFSGRSSYEQYF.

Concerning this clone: This specimen includes other DNA sequences encoding the same CDR3. The V call is TRBV19, the J call TRBJ1-6; no firm D call. V was pared by 3 bases and J by 5 bases, with 8 bases between. The CDR3 contains 14 residues. The germline gives CDR1 LNHDA, CDR2 SQIVND (reference sequence). The CDR3: CASSIEGDNSPLHF. Here the CDR3 DNA reads TGTGCCAGTAGTATTGAGGGTGATAATTCACCCCTCCACTTT.

J is TRBJ2-5 and V is TRBV9; TRBD1 aligns across 7 bases. V trimming: 4 bases; J trimming: 5 bases; junction bases outside the gene matches: 11. From germline, CDR1 is SGDLS and CDR2 YYNGEE. The CDR3 contains 15 residues. CDR3 sequence reads: CASSSTGAWGETQYF. CDR3 nucleotides: TGTGCCAGCAGCAGTACAGGGGCCTGGGGGGAGACCCAGTACTTC.

The genes are TRBV10-2 and TRBJ2-4; perhaps D is TRBD1 or TRBD2 (5 bases each). Trimming left V 2 bases short and J 11 bases short, with 19 bases between. The germline CDR1 and CDR2 sequences are WSHSY and SAAADI. The CDR3 has 15 residues. CDR3 residues: CASSETRGTLVFQYF. DNA for the CDR3: TGCGCCAGCAGTGAGACCCGGGGCACTTTGGTCTTTCAGTACTTC.

The CDR3 region has the DNA TGTGCCAGCAGCGTAGCCCCAGGGAGGGAGACCCAGTACTTC. It encodes CASSVAPGRETQYF. The chain couples TRBV9 to TRBJ2-5; perhaps TRBD2 as D (6 bases). The CDR3 contains 14 residues. Trimming cost V 0 bases and J 5 bases, with 11 bases left between them. CDR1 and CDR2 from the germline V gene are SGDLS and YYNGEE. Full variable domain (remainder filled in from reference TRBV9 and TRBJ2-5): DSGVTQTPKHLITATGQRVTLRCSPRSGDLSVYWYQQSLDQGLQFLIQYYNGEERAKGNILERFSAQQFPDLHSELNLSSLELGDSALYFCASSVAPGRETQYFGPGTRLLVL.

The rearrangement links TRBV7-2 to TRBJ1-1; 8 bases align to TRBD1. Losses at the gene ends were 1 base for V and 5 bases for J; bases not matched to a gene: 6. Germline V gene sequence: CDR1 SGHTA, CDR2 FQGNSA. There are 15 residues in the CDR3. The CDR3 region is CASSLGWQGATEAFF. CDR3 sequence (DNA): TGTGCCAGCAGCTTAGGGTGGCAGGGGGCAACTGAAGCTTTCTTT.

This rearrangement joins TRBV7-3 to TRBJ2-3; D call uncertain. CDR3 size: 13 residues. Trimming removed 1 base from V and 10 bases from J, with 12 bases in between. Germline V gene sequence: CDR1 SGHTA, CDR2 FQGTGA. CDR3 nucleotides: TGTGCCAGCAGCTTAATCCAGCTTGGAGCGCAGTATTTT. Residues: CASSLIQLGAQYF.

This clone was counted a few times. The chain links TRBV10-3 to TRBJ1-1; TRBD1 might be the D (5 bases). Germline V gene lookup returns CDR1 ENHRY and CDR2 SYGVKD. There are 12 residues in the CDR3. The V end was cut by 11 bases, the J end by 4 bases, with 14 bases between. This chain's CDR3 is CAVDGGGTEAFF. The CDR3 nucleotides are TGTGCCGTGGACGGGGGGGGCACTGAAGCTTTCTTT.

The chain joins TRBV7-2 to TRBJ1-2; 9 bases align to TRBD1. This CDR3 contains 17 residues. Unmatched junction bases numbered 19, after V lost 0 bases and J lost 14 bases. Germline V gene sequence: CDR1 SGHTA, CDR2 FQGNSA. CDR3 coding DNA: TGTGCCAGCAGCTTAGCCGGTGTAATCGGGACAGGGCCCTCTGGGACCTTC. Translating gives CASSLAGVIGTGPSGTF.

The rearrangement uses TRBV10-1 and TRBJ1-1, with no clear D. The CDR3 contains 15 residues. V was clipped by 3 bases and J by 1 base, with 12 bases between them. Germline V gives CDR1 WNHNN, CDR2 SYGVQD (reference sequence). In DNA, the CDR3 is TGCGCCAGCAGTGACAACATCGGGTCGAACACTGAAGCTTTCTTT. Translated: CASSDNIGSNTEAFF.

The chain recombines TRBV5-1 with TRBJ2-7; 8 bases are a match to TRBD1. The CDR3 covers 17 residues. Trimming at V came to 4 bases and at J to 0 bases, leaving 12 bases not matched to a gene. Germline assignment: CDR1 SGHRS and CDR2 YFSETQ. The CDR3 DNA follows: TGCGCCAGCAGCCAAACAATCGACAGGGGAGACTCCTACGAGCAGTACTTC. Translated: CASSQTIDRGDSYEQYF.